This T cell receptor beta chain derives from a study of technical replicates of blood from a handful of donors (dated 2017 in TCRdb). V ends up 7 bases short and J 0 bases short, with an unmatched junction base count of 9. The germline V gene (reference sequence) specifies PRHDT as CDR1 and FYEKMQ as CDR2. The CDR3 sequence holds 15 residues, the cysteine and phenylalanine included. The read is trimmed to its CDR3 DNA, 45 bases read in frame from base 1. Library method: the immunoSEQ multiplex PCR assay. TCRdb limited this immuneACCESS table to in-frame rearrangements with V and J called. A share of clones is missing; checked studies link under half to unresolved V genes, and the rest is unexplained. The sample has tens of thousands of clones on record, 90% to 95% of them singletons. In total, the top ten clones hold under 0.5% of the sample. In regard to this clone: Its specific antigen is unknown. Base qualities are missing; no much larger clone stands one base away.

Material for sequencing was T cells isolated from PBMCs. The source of this sequence is a human donor in good health. Recombination joined TRBV13 with TRBJ2-7, with TRBD2 matching 7 junction bases. The sequenced DNA: TGTGCCAGCACACCCCGCGGGGGAAGCTCCTACGAGCAGTACTTC. Its translation is CASTPRGGSSYEQYF.